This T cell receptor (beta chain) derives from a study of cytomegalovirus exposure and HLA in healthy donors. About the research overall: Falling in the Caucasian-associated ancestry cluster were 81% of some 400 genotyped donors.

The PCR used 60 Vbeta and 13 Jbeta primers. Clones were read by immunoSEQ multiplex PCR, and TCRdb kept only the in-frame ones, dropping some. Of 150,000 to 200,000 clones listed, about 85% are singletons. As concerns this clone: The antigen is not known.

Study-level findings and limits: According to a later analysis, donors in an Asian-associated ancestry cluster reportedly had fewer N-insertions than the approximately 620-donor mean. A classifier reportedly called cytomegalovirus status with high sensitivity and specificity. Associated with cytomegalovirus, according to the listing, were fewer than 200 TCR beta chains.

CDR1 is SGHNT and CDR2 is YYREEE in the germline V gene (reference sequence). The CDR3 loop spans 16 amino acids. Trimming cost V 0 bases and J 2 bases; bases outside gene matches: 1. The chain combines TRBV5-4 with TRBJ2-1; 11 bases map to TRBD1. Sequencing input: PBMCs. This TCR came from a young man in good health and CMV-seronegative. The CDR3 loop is CASSLEGQGAYNEQFF. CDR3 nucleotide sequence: TGTGCCAGCAGCTTGGAGGGACAGGGGGCCTACAATGAGCAGTTCTTC.